The T cell receptor (beta chain) described here comes from a study of T cell responses to AZD1222 COVID-19 vaccine. V was trimmed by 4 bases and J by 7 bases, leaving 13 bases between them. Per germline, CDR1 MRHNA and CDR2 SNTAGT. This CDR3 is 14 amino acids long. Sequencing was performed with immunoSEQ multiplex PCR; in TCRdb, only in-frame clones are kept and a portion is missing. This sample has about 150,000 clones; approximately 85% occur once, and the top ten carry roughly 4.5%. The chain joins TRBV6-4 to TRBJ2-2; D possibly corresponds to TRBD1 (6 bases). Here the sequenced sample was peripheral blood, taken on day 0 of MenACWY control vaccination. This clonotype was obtained from an adult in good health. CDR3 nucleotide sequence: TGTGCCAGCAGTGTGGCTCAACAGGGCGGGGAGCTGTTTTTT. The encoded protein is CASSVAQQGGELFF.